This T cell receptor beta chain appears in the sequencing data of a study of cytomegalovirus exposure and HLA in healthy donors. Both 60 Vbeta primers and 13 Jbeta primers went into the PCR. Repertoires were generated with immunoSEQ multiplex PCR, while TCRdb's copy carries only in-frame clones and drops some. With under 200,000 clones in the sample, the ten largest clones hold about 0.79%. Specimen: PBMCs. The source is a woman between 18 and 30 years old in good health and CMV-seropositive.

The CDR3 here is CASGLAAQETQYF. The CDR3 DNA reads TGTGCCAGCGGACTAGCGGCTCAAGAGACCCAGTACTTC. The rearrangement uses TRBV6-1 and TRBJ2-5, with 10 positions matching TRBD2. After removal of 8 bases from V and 2 bases from J, the junction contained 2 bases not matched to a gene. This CDR3 comprises 13 residues. CDR1 MNHNS and CDR2 SASEGT come from the germline V gene.